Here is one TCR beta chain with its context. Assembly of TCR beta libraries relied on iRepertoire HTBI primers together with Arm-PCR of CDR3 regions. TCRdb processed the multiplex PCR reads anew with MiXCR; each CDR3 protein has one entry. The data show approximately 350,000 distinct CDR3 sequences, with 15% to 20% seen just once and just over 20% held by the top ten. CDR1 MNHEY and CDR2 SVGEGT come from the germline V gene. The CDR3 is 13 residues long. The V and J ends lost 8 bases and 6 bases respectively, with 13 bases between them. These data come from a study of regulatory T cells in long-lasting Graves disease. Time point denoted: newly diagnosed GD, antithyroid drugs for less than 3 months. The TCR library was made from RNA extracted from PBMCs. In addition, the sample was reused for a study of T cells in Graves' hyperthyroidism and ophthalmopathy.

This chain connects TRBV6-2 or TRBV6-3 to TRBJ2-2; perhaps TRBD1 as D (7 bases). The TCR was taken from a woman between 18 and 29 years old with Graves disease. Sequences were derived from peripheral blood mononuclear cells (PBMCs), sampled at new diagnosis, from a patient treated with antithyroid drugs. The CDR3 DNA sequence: TGTGCCAGCCGCACAGGGGAGGCCGGGGAGCTGTTTTTT. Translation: CASRTGEAGELFF.